These 15 T cell receptor beta chains came from one sample sequenced in a study of cytomegalovirus exposure and HLA in healthy donors. Generated by immunoSEQ multiplex PCR, the TCRdb table keeps only in-frame clones and is missing some. The repertoire holds 160,000 or so clones, with just under 85% as singletons. Sequences were obtained from PBMCs. The receptor source for this set is a man aged 30 to 39 in good health and CMV-seropositive.

This clone has more than one count but fewer than ten. This chain's CDR3 is CASSLAPGVGTEAFF. CDR3 DNA: TGTGCCAGCAGCTTAGCGCCCGGGGTAGGCACTGAAGCTTTCTTT. V and J are TRBV7-2 and TRBJ1-1, with no clear D. V was cut by 0 bases and J by 4 bases, with 12 bases left in between. The germline CDR1 and CDR2 sequences are SGHTA and FQGNSA. This CDR3 comprises 15 residues. The whole variable domain, remainder taken from reference TRBV7-2 and TRBJ1-1, is GAGVSQSPSNKVTEKGKDVELRCDPISGHTALYWYRQSLGQGLEFLIYFQGNSAPDKSGLPSDRFSAERTGGSVSTLTIQRTQQEDSAVYLCASSLAPGVGTEAFFGQGTRLTVV.

As concerns this clone: Its ends do not fully match the called genes, so a read error is possible. The genes are TRBV12-5 and TRBJ2-7, with D possibly being TRBD2 (6 bases). CDR1 and CDR2 (germline): LGHNT, FRNRAP. There are 13 residues in the CDR3. The CDR3, as DNA: TGTGCTAGTGGGTTGGGACTGGACTACGAGCAGTACTTC. Translating gives CASGLGLDYEQYF.

This sequence joins TRBV6-1 and TRBJ1-5, with D perhaps TRBD1 (5 bases). The CDR3 covers 14 residues. Per the germline V gene, CDR1 is MNHNS and CDR2 is SASEGT. V lost 2 bases and J 4 bases, leaving 9 bases between the germline ends. The CDR3 DNA sequence: TGTGCCAGCAGTGAATACAGGATAAATCAGCCCCAGCATTTT. Translating it yields CASSEYRINQPQHF.

The CDR3 DNA sequence: TGTGCCAGCAGCTTAGTTAGCGGGCTGCGCAATCAGCCCCAGCATTTT. This gives the protein CASSLVSGLRNQPQHF. The chain is built from TRBV11-3 and TRBJ1-5; no clear D. Trimming pared 1 base from V and 2 bases from J, leaving 12 bases between. This CDR3 contains 16 residues. Germline V CDR1 and CDR2: SGHNT, YENEEA.

V usage is TRBV6-4 and J usage is TRBJ1-5; D gene ambiguous. Trimming stripped 8 bases from V and 1 base from J, with 18 bases between. This CDR3 comprises 16 residues. The germline V gene has CDR1 MRHNA and CDR2 SNTAGT. The CDR3 here is CASLRCREESNQPQHF. The CDR3 DNA reads TGTGCCAGCCTAAGGTGTAGGGAGGAGAGCAATCAGCCCCAGCATTTT.

This CDR3 is CASSLGGASNEQFF. The CDR3 DNA reads TGTGCCAGCAGCTTAGGCGGGGCCAGCAATGAGCAGTTCTTC. V usage is TRBV7-2 and J usage is TRBJ2-1; D perhaps matches TRBD2 (6 bases). The CDR3 runs to 14 residues. Trimming took 1 base from V and 6 from J, leaving 10 bases between them. The germline V gene encodes CDR1 SGHTA and CDR2 FQGNSA.

The chain has TRBV10-3 and TRBJ2-1; the match to TRBD1 covers 7 bases. Per the germline V gene, CDR1 is ENHRY and CDR2 is SYGVKD. The CDR3 totals 12 residues. Germline trimming cut 6 bases from V and 8 bases from J; bases unmatched to any gene: 4. The CDR3 here is CAISGTGDEQFF. In nucleotides, the CDR3 is TGTGCCATCAGCGGAACAGGGGATGAGCAGTTCTTC.

The gene calls are TRBV7-9 and TRBJ1-2, with 10 bases matching TRBD1. The CDR3 extends over 16 amino acids. The V gene end was trimmed by 3 bases and the J gene end by 8 bases; junction bases not matched to a gene: 12. Germline CDR1 SEHNR, CDR2 FQNEAQ (reference sequence). DNA of the CDR3: TGTGCCAGCAGCTTCGGCCGGGACAGGGGATTGGGAGGCTACACCTTC. Residues: CASSFGRDRGLGGYTF.

This sequence joins TRBV11-2 and TRBJ2-3; D is uncertain. CDR3 length equals 15 residues. The V and J ends lost 1 base and 0 bases respectively, with 8 bases between them. Germline assignment: CDR1 SGHAT and CDR2 FQNNGV. The CDR3 DNA reads TGTGCCAGCAGCTTAGGGCAGGTTAGCACAGATACGCAGTATTTT. As protein: CASSLGQVSTDTQYF. The complete variable domain, with remaining parts taken from reference TRBV11-2 and TRBJ2-3, reads EAGVAQSPRYKIIEKRQSVAFWCNPISGHATLYWYQQILGQGPKLLIQFQNNGVVDDSQLPKDRFSAERLKGVDSTLKIQPAKLEDSAVYLCASSLGQVSTDTQYFGPGTRLTVL.

The chain combines TRBV5-1 with TRBJ2-7; 7 bases match TRBD1. V dropped 2 bases and J dropped 5; count of bases not matched to a gene: 4. This CDR3 contains 13 residues. CDR1 and CDR2 from the germline V gene are SGHRS and YFSETQ. CDR3 amino acids: CASSFQGDDEQYF. In DNA form, the CDR3 reads TGCGCCAGCAGCTTTCAGGGGGACGACGAGCAGTACTTC.

The chain combines TRBV7-9 with TRBJ1-4, with D possibly matching TRBD1 (6 bases). The V end lost 7 bases, the J end lost 13 bases, and 16 bases lay between the germline ends. Germline CDR1 is SEHNR and CDR2 is FQNEAQ (reference sequence). This CDR3 is 12 amino acids long. CDR3 protein: CASTDSGEGLFF. CDR3 sequence (DNA): TGTGCCAGCACCGATTCAGGGGAGGGACTGTTTTTT.

V is TRBV27 and J is TRBJ1-2; D remains ambiguous. Germline V lookup: CDR1 MNHEY, CDR2 SMNVEV (reference sequence). This CDR3 is 16 amino acids long. Trimming removed 2 bases from V and 2 bases from J, with 15 bases in between. For the CDR3, the DNA is TGTGCCAGCAGTTTACTAGCCCGGACCGTCAACTATGGCTACACCTTC. The encoded protein is CASSLLARTVNYGYTF.

The chain carries TRBV9 and TRBJ2-1; TRBD2 agrees at 11 bases. After removal of 4 bases from V and 9 bases from J, the junction contained 12 bases not matched to a gene. The CDR3 runs 16 residues. Germline assignment: CDR1 SGDLS and CDR2 YYNGEE. For the CDR3, the DNA is TGTGCCAGCAGCTCCGATAGCGGGGGGGCCTTTGGTGAGCAGTTCTTC. Its translation: CASSSDSGGAFGEQFF. Full variable domain (remainder filled in from reference TRBV9 and TRBJ2-1): DSGVTQTPKHLITATGQRVTLRCSPRSGDLSVYWYQQSLDQGLQFLIQYYNGEERAKGNILERFSAQQFPDLHSELNLSSLELGDSALYFCASSSDSGGAFGEQFFGPGTRLTVL.

The CDR3 region has the DNA TGTGCCAGCAGGACAGGGACAGGCTCTAACTATGGCTACACCTTC. Amino acid sequence: CASRTGTGSNYGYTF. V usage is TRBV6-6 and J usage is TRBJ1-2, with 8 bases fitting TRBD1. J was trimmed by 0 bases and V by 6 bases; bases with no gene match: 6. CDR1 is MNHNY and CDR2 is SVGAGI in the germline V gene (reference sequence). CDR3 length equals 15 residues.

The V gene is TRBV13, the J gene TRBJ2-7; TRBD2 matches 10 bases. Unmatched junction bases numbered 15, after V lost 2 bases and J lost 5 bases. There are 18 residues in the CDR3. CDR1 and CDR2 (germline): PRHDT, FYEKMQ (reference sequence). The CDR3 protein is CASSLRLSSSGGEDEQYF. For the CDR3, the DNA is TGTGCCAGCAGCTTAAGGTTGAGTTCAAGCGGGGGGGAGGACGAGCAGTACTTC.